This paragraph covers one T cell receptor beta chain sequence. CDR3 length equals 15 residues. After removal of 0 bases from V and 2 bases from J, the junction contained 5 bases not matched to a gene. CDR1 is SGHTS and CDR2 is YDEGEE in the germline V gene. This sample is part of a study of cytomegalovirus exposure and HLA in healthy donors. 13 Jbeta primers and 60 Vbeta primers were used for the PCR. TCRdb's copy holds only in-frame clones and misses some; the assay was immunoSEQ multiplex PCR. The sample consists of 150,000 to 200,000 clones, roughly 87% of them appearing once. The source of this sequence is a girl under three years old in good health and CMV-seronegative. The rearrangement uses TRBV5-8 and TRBJ2-7; 7 positions agree with TRBD1. The material sequenced was PBMCs. The CDR3 loop is CASSLGPTGAYEQYF. The CDR3 nucleotides are TGTGCCAGCAGCTTGGGACCAACAGGGGCCTACGAGCAGTACTTC.